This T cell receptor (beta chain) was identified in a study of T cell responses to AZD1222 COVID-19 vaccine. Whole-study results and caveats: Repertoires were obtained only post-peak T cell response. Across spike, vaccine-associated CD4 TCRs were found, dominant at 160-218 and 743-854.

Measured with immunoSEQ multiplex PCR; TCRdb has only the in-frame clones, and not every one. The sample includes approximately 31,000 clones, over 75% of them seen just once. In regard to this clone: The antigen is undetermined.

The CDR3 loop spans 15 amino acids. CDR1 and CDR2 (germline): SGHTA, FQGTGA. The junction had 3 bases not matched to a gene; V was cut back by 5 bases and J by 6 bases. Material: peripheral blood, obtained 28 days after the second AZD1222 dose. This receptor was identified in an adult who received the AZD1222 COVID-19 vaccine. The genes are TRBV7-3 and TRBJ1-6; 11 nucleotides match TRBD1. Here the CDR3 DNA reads TGTGCCAGCAGCCGGACAGGGGGCCGTAATTCACCCCTCCACTTT. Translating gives CASSRTGGRNSPLHF.